One sample yielded the 15 T cell receptor beta chains listed below, sequenced in a study of post-analysis software for immune sequencing data. Study findings and constraints: Five or six TRBV segments were significantly more frequent in patients than in controls. TRBV5-6, TRBV5-1 and TRBV20-1 were among these segments.

Each TCR beta cDNA library carried unique molecular identifiers. TCRdb ran MiXCR on the PCR reads and lists one entry per CDR3 protein. Among some 890,000 distinct CDR3 sequences listed, roughly 50% were seen once. For these TCRs, the target antigens are not known. Sequences were obtained from blood. The source of these receptors is a girl between 5 and 17 years old with multiple sclerosis.

V gene TRBV6-4 combines with J gene TRBJ2-1; a weak D match, TRBD2 (5 bases). The CDR3 extends over 15 amino acids. Looked up from germline, CDR1 is MRHNA and CDR2 is SNTAGT. Trimming took off 4 bases at V and 0 bases at J, with 10 bases between the two ends. CDR3 coding DNA: TGTGCCAGCAGTGCCTCGGGGAACTCCTACAATGAGCAGTTCTTC. Residues: CASSASGNSYNEQFF.

The sample holds a few counts of this clonotype. This sequence joins TRBV7-6 and TRBJ2-1; TRBD2 aligns across 12 bases. CDR1 and CDR2 from the germline V gene are SGHVS and FNYEAQ. With 8 bases clipped from V and 0 bases from J, the junction kept 8 bases outside the gene matches. This CDR3 is built from 17 residues. CDR3 loop: CASARLAGDYSYNEQFF. CDR3 coding DNA: TGTGCCAGCGCCCGACTAGCGGGAGACTACTCCTACAATGAGCAGTTCTTC.

The CDR3: CASSYSWTGVNTEAFF. The CDR3 DNA follows: TGTGCCAGCAGTTATAGTTGGACAGGGGTGAACACTGAAGCTTTCTTT. The chain uses TRBV6-5 and TRBJ1-1; 9 bases agree with TRBD1. CDR1 is MNHEY and CDR2 is SVGAGI in the germline V gene. Trimming removed 3 bases from V and 0 bases from J; junction bases left unmatched: 5. This CDR3 comprises 16 residues.

V is TRBV3-1 and J is TRBJ2-6; D is perhaps TRBD1 (6 bases). Germline V lookup: CDR1 LGHDT, CDR2 YNNKEL (reference sequence). The V end lost 5 bases, the J end lost 0 bases, and 14 bases lay between the germline ends. CDR3 length: 17 residues. The CDR3: CASSAGTRGSGANVLTF. CDR3 bases: TGTGCCAGCAGCGCCGGGACCAGGGGCTCTGGGGCCAACGTCCTGACTTTC. Complete variable domain (other parts from reference TRBV3-1 and TRBJ2-6): DTAVSQTPKYLVTQMGNDKSIKCEQNLGHDTMYWYKQDSKKFLKIMFSYNNKELIINETVPNRFSPKSPDKAHLNLHINSLELGDSAVYFCASSAGTRGSGANVLTFGAGSRLTVL.

The chain joins TRBV3-1 to TRBJ2-1; 7 bases are a match to TRBD1. Unmatched junction bases numbered 6, after V lost 1 base and J lost 3 bases. This CDR3 is built from 16 residues. Germline CDR1 reads LGHDT; CDR2 reads YNNKEL (reference sequence). The CDR3 here is CASSQASGTVYNEQFF. CDR3 in DNA: TGTGCCAGCAGCCAAGCATCAGGGACAGTCTACAATGAGCAGTTCTTC.

This clonotype has more than one count but fewer than ten. The CDR3 DNA is TGCAGTGCCTCCCCAGGGCTACGCTATGGCTACACCTTC. As protein: CSASPGLRYGYTF. The rearrangement links TRBV20-1 to TRBJ1-2; D is possibly TRBD1 (5 bases). Germline lookup yields CDR1 DFQATT and CDR2 SNEGSKA (reference sequence). With 6 bases removed from V and 4 bases from J, the gap between germline ends came to 15 bases. The CDR3 extends over 13 amino acids.

This clonotype was recorded a few times. This chain's CDR3 is CASSKGRAYEQYF. The CDR3 coding sequence is TGCGCCAGCAGTAAAGGCAGGGCCTACGAGCAGTACTTC. The V gene is TRBV5-1, the J gene TRBJ2-7; D perhaps matches TRBD1 (5 bases). The CDR3 has 13 amino acids. Trimming stripped 5 bases from V and 2 bases from J, with 11 bases between. Per germline, CDR1 SGHRS and CDR2 YFSETQ.

This clonotype was observed a few times. The chain couples TRBV4-1 to TRBJ1-2, with 7 bases aligning to TRBD1. V was clipped by 2 bases and J by 4 bases; unmatched bases: 7. The germline gives CDR1 MGHRA, CDR2 YSYEKL. This CDR3 comprises 15 residues. This CDR3 is CASSQYRDRSYGYTF. Here the CDR3 DNA reads TGCGCCAGCAGCCAATACCGGGACAGAAGCTATGGCTACACCTTC.

The chain combines TRBV6-6 with TRBJ1-2; D might be TRBD1 (5 bases). The CDR3 spans 15 residues. Germline-derived CDR1 and CDR2 are MNHNY and SVGAGI (reference sequence). V gave up 4 bases and J gave up 2 bases, with 14 bases separating them. The chain's CDR3 is CASSLGLNMNYGYTF. The CDR3 region has the DNA TGTGCCAGCAGTTTGGGGCTAAATATGAACTATGGCTACACCTTC.

This chain uses TRBV20-1 with TRBJ1-1, with 11 bases aligning to TRBD1. CDR3 length: 17 amino acids. V dropped 3 bases and J dropped 1; count of bases not matched to a gene: 10. Germline V gene data show CDR1 as DFQATT and CDR2 as SNEGSKA (reference sequence). CDR3: CSARLDRGLTRNTEAFF. CDR3 bases: TGCAGTGCTAGGCTGGACAGGGGGCTAACGCGGAACACTGAAGCTTTCTTT.

The rearrangement joins TRBV12-3 or TRBV12-4 to TRBJ2-3; 8 bases are a match to TRBD2. The ends lost 3 bases at V and 0 bases at J; junction bases unmatched: 11. The CDR3 totals 18 residues. The CDR3 DNA follows: TGTGCCAGCAGTTTGTGGCTAGCGGGCGGTGCTAGCACAGATACGCAGTATTTT. Translation gives CASSLWLAGGASTDTQYF.

The V gene is TRBV7-9, the J gene TRBJ2-7, with a possible D match to TRBD1 (5 bases). This CDR3 has 12 amino acids. The V and J ends lost 0 bases and 12 bases respectively, with 12 bases between them. In germline, CDR1 is SEHNR, CDR2 FQNEAQ (reference sequence). The CDR3 DNA reads as TGTGCCAGCAGCTTAGCGCAGGGATCTCGGTACTTC. Translating it yields CASSLAQGSRYF.

The chain carries TRBV20-1 and TRBJ2-5, with 11 nucleotides matching TRBD2. CDR1 DFQATT and CDR2 SNEGSKA come from the germline V gene (reference sequence). J gave up 5 bases and V 6 bases, and 8 bases lay outside the gene matches. The CDR3 sequence is 14 residues long. The CDR3 bases are TGCAGTGCGAGACTAGCGGGGTCTCGGGAGACCCAGTACTTC. The encoded protein is CSARLAGSRETQYF.

V gene TRBV20-1 combines with J gene TRBJ1-5; D gene uncertain. V was cut by 1 base and J by 0 bases, with 7 bases left in between. The length of the CDR3 is 14 residues. CDR1 is DFQATT and CDR2 is SNEGSKA in the germline V gene (reference sequence). The CDR3 reads CSARADYSNQPQHF. CDR3 sequence (DNA): TGCAGTGCTAGAGCCGATTATAGCAATCAGCCCCAGCATTTT.

The gene calls are TRBV27 and TRBJ1-2; D is uncertain. The V and J ends lost 8 bases and 8 bases respectively, with 24 bases between them. CDR3 length equals 15 residues. Per the germline V gene, CDR1 is MNHEY and CDR2 is SMNVEV (reference sequence). CDR3 in amino acids: CASLPDTIGRRGYTF. Here the CDR3 DNA reads TGTGCCAGCCTTCCTGACACCATCGGGCGGAGGGGCTACACCTTC.